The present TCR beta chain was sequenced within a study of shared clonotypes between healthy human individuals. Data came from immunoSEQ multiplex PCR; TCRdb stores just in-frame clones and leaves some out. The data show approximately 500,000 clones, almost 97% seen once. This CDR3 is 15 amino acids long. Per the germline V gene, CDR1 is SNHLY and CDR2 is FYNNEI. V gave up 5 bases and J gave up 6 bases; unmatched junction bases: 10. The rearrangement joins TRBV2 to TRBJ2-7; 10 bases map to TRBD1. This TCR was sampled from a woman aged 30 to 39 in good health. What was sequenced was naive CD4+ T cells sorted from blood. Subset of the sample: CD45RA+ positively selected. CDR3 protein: CASSNRQGANSEQYF. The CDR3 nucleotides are TGTGCCAGCAGTAACCGACAGGGGGCAAATAGCGAGCAGTACTTC.